Following are 7 T cell receptor beta chains from one sample sequenced in a study of ipilimumab plus nivolumab after autologous stem cell transplantation. Using immunoSEQ multiplex PCR, the repertoire was profiled, and TCRdb retains in-frame clones only, with some absent. The data show about 16,000 clones, around 81% seen once. The source material was PBMCs, sampled in a trial of ipilimumab plus nivolumab as post-transplant consolidation. The receptors shown here come from a male donor with diffuse large B-cell lymphoma.

The chain combines TRBV30 with TRBJ1-2, with 7 bases identical to TRBD1. V shed 3 bases, J shed 0 bases, and the junction held 1 base outside the gene matches. The germline gives CDR1 GTSNPN, CDR2 SVGIG (reference sequence). This CDR3 contains 13 residues. The CDR3 DNA follows: TGTGCCTGGAGCGGGACAGCTAACTATGGCTACACCTTC. This gives the protein CAWSGTANYGYTF.

The rearrangement joins TRBV6-5 to TRBJ1-4, with D hard to call. Germline CDR1 and CDR2: MNHEY and SVGAGI. The germline V and J ends were trimmed by 2 bases and 7 bases, with 11 bases remaining between them. CDR3 length: 14 amino acids. The CDR3, as DNA: TGTGCCAGCAGTTACCCTGGAGGAGGTGAAAAACTGTTTTTT. Translation gives CASSYPGGGEKLFF.

As concerns this clone: The junction shows a germline mismatch at one end, possibly a read error. The rearrangement uses TRBV7-7 and TRBJ2-5; a possible D gene is TRBD2 (5 bases). Germline lookup yields CDR1 SSHAT and CDR2 FNYEAQ (reference sequence). The CDR3 has 14 residues. The CDR3: CASSLGLNQETQYF. CDR3 nucleotides: TGTGCTAGCAGCTTAGGACTCAACCAAGAGACCCAGTACTTC.

The rearrangement links TRBV9 to TRBJ2-6, with no clear D. The CDR3 is 17 residues long. Germline loops: CDR1 SGDLS, CDR2 YYNGEE. V was clipped by 7 bases and J by 5 bases, with 22 bases between them. The CDR3, as DNA: TGTGCCAGCTCTTTCCCGTACTCACAAAGTCGGGCCAACGTCCTGACTTTC. Its protein is CASSFPYSQSRANVLTF.

This clone was observed a handful of times. The rearrangement uses TRBV4-1 and TRBJ1-6; D not resolved. Trimming left V 5 bases short and J 7 bases short, with 9 bases between. From germline, CDR1 is MGHRA and CDR2 YSYEKL. CDR3 size: 13 residues. In nucleotides, the CDR3 is TGCGCCAGCAGCTCAAGCCGAAATTCACCCCTCCACTTT. Its protein is CASSSSRNSPLHF.

This rearrangement joins TRBV28 to TRBJ2-7; 8 bases agree with TRBD1. J was trimmed by 4 bases and V by 4 bases; bases with no gene match: 9. The CDR3 covers 15 residues. Germline CDR1 and CDR2: MDHEN and SYDVKM. CDR3 sequence (DNA): TGTGCCAGCAGTTCACTCCAGGGGGCTGGGTACGAGCAGTACTTC. Translating gives CASSSLQGAGYEQYF.

This clone has a single count. The chain is built from TRBV11-1 and TRBJ2-2; 7 bases are shared with TRBD1. Trimming cost V 5 bases and J 5 bases; bases outside gene matches: 8. Germline V gene sequence: CDR1 SGHAT, CDR2 FQDESV (reference sequence). This CDR3 spans 15 amino acids. The chain's CDR3 is CASSPDRDWTGELFF. Written as DNA, the CDR3 is TGTGCCAGCAGCCCCGACAGGGATTGGACCGGGGAGCTGTTTTTT.